Following are 13 T cell receptor beta chains from one sample sequenced in a study of early T cells in non-severe SARS-CoV-2 infection. TCRdb passed the 5' RACE reads through MiXCR, listing each CDR3 protein once. The profile shows roughly 43,000 distinct CDR3 sequences, 20% to 25% of them singletons. Sequencing used whole blood, obtained at baseline. The receptors stem from an adult who was a healthcare worker with PCR-confirmed SARS-CoV-2 infection or an uninfected control (not recorded which).

This clonotype showed up just a few times. The genes are TRBV12-3 or TRBV12-4 and TRBJ1-1; D is uncertain. This CDR3 has 13 amino acids. V shed 0 bases and J shed 5 bases, with 7 bases lying between them. The CDR3 is CASSLAEGTEAFF. The CDR3 nucleotides are TGTGCCAGCAGTTTAGCCGAAGGGACTGAAGCTTTCTTT.

This clonotype was detected ten times or more. The rearrangement links TRBV12-3 or TRBV12-4 to TRBJ1-1; 8 bases map to TRBD1. With V trimmed by 8 bases and J by 1 base, 6 bases remained unmatched. The CDR3 extends over 14 amino acids. The CDR3 loop is CASAMTGANTEAFF. The DNA for the CDR3 is TGTGCCAGCGCGATGACAGGGGCGAACACTGAAGCTTTCTTT.

This clonotype turned up a few times. The chain is built from TRBV5-4 and TRBJ2-4, with TRBD2 identical over 11 bases. Germline V gives CDR1 SGHNT, CDR2 YYREEE (reference sequence). The CDR3 extends over 15 amino acids. V dropped 4 bases and J dropped 3; count of bases not matched to a gene: 3. CDR3 region: CASSLAGGVKNIQYF. Here the CDR3 DNA reads TGTGCCAGCAGCCTAGCGGGGGGCGTCAAAAACATTCAGTACTTC.

This clonotype was detected a few times. V gene TRBV3-1 combines with J gene TRBJ1-1; a possible D gene is TRBD1 (6 bases). Germline V gene data show CDR1 as LGHDT and CDR2 as YNNKEL (reference sequence). V was cut by 4 bases and J by 10 bases, with 16 bases left in between. The CDR3 contains 13 residues. CDR3 protein: CASSRGTSRGAFF. For the CDR3, the DNA is TGTGCCAGCAGCCGCGGGACATCGCGGGGAGCTTTCTTT.

The chain carries TRBV18 and TRBJ1-2; D is unresolved. Germline V lookup: CDR1 KGHSH, CDR2 LQKENI. V lost 3 bases and J 5 bases, leaving 7 bases between the germline ends. The CDR3 totals 12 residues. The CDR3 is CASSPSEYGYTF. In DNA, the CDR3 is TGTGCCAGCTCACCCTCCGAATATGGCTACACCTTC.

The rearrangement joins TRBV4-3 to TRBJ2-7; 10 bases agree with TRBD2. Germline V lookup: CDR1 LGHNA, CDR2 YSLEER. The J segment lost 2 bases and the V segment lost 1 base, leaving 2 bases of the junction unmatched. CDR3 length: 15 residues. CDR3 loop: CASSQGLAGPYEQYF. CDR3 DNA: TGCGCCAGCAGCCAAGGACTAGCGGGCCCCTACGAGCAGTACTTC.

The chain uses TRBV7-2 and TRBJ1-6; D is uncertain. The CDR3 loop spans 14 amino acids. Germline V CDR1 and CDR2: SGHTA, FQGNSA. V was pared by 5 bases and J by 10 bases, with 15 bases between. This CDR3 is CASSPRLSGSPLHF. Written as DNA, the CDR3 is TGTGCCAGCAGCCCCCGACTCAGCGGGTCACCCCTCCACTTT. The full variable domain, in which reference TRBV7-2 and TRBJ1-6 provide the parts outside the CDR3, is GAGVSQSPSNKVTEKGKDVELRCDPISGHTALYWYRQSLGQGLEFLIYFQGNSAPDKSGLPSDRFSAERTGGSVSTLTIQRTQQEDSAVYLCASSPRLSGSPLHFGNGTRLTVT.

This clonotype has a handful of counts. The V and J genes are TRBV29-1 and TRBJ1-1; D not resolved. The V and J ends lost 3 bases and 3 bases respectively, with 8 bases between them. The CDR3 length is 12 residues. In germline, CDR1 is SQVTM, CDR2 ANQGSEA. CDR3 sequence (DNA): TGCAGCGTTGATGGAAGGGACACTGAAGCTTTCTTT. Translated: CSVDGRDTEAFF.

J is TRBJ1-5 and V is TRBV11-2; a weak D match, TRBD1 (5 bases). V lost 5 bases, J lost 2 bases, and 13 bases lay in between. The CDR3 runs 15 residues. The germline V gene encodes CDR1 SGHAT and CDR2 FQNNGV. The CDR3 DNA follows: TGTGCCAGCAGCAGCAGCGGGGGGGGCAATCAGCCCCAGCATTTT. Its protein product is CASSSSGGGNQPQHF.

The rearrangement links TRBV10-1 to TRBJ2-1; D unresolved. The CDR3 spans 14 residues. Germline CDR1 and CDR2: WNHNN and SYGVQD (reference sequence). V was cut by 10 bases and J by 2 bases, with 15 bases left in between. CDR3 sequence reads: CATSRSTAYNEQFF. The CDR3 nucleotides read TGCGCCACCTCAAGGTCTACGGCCTACAATGAGCAGTTCTTC.

The rearrangement joins TRBV7-9 to TRBJ1-1, with a tentative D call TRBD1 (6 bases). Per the germline V gene, CDR1 is SEHNR and CDR2 is FQNEAQ (reference sequence). V lost 5 bases and J 1 base, leaving 17 bases between the germline ends. The CDR3 is 16 amino acids. The CDR3 loop is CASSLWTAYQNTEAFF. The CDR3 region has the DNA TGTGCCAGCAGCCTGTGGACAGCGTACCAGAACACTGAAGCTTTCTTT.

This clonotype was seen more than once but under ten times. The chain is built from TRBV7-6 and TRBJ1-2, with a possible D match to TRBD1 (6 bases). The germline gives CDR1 SGHVS, CDR2 FNYEAQ. The V gene lost 4 bases and the J gene lost 8 bases, with 14 bases spanning the gap. The CDR3 covers 13 residues. The CDR3: CASSSTGIRGYTF. CDR3 coding DNA: TGTGCCAGCAGCTCCACAGGGATCAGAGGCTACACCTTC.

This clonotype came up a few times. V is TRBV11-2 and J is TRBJ2-3; 8 bases are shared with TRBD2. J lost 4 bases, V lost 3 bases, and 3 bases had no gene match. Germline V gene data show CDR1 as SGHAT and CDR2 as FQNNGV. This CDR3 has 14 amino acids. The CDR3 DNA sequence: TGTGCCAGCAGCTTCGCGGGGGGAGCAGATACGCAGTATTTT. Translated, it gives CASSFAGGADTQYF.